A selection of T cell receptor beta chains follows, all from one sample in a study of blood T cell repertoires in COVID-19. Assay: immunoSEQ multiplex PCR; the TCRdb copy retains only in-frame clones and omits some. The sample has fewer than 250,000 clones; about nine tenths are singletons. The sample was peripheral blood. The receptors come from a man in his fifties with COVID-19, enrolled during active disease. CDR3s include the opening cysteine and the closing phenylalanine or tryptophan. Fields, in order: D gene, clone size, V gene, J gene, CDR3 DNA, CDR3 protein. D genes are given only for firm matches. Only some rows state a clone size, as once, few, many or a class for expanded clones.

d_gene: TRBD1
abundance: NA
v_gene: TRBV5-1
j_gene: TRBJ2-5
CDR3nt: TGCGCCAGCAGCTACGCGCCCCCCGTCTCTTGGGGACAGGGGCAAGAGACCCAGTACTTC
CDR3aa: CASSYAPPVSWGQGQETQYF

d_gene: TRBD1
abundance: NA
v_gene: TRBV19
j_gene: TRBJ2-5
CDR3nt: TGTGCCAGTAGTATCTCCTCCGGGACAGGGATTCAAGAGACCCAGTACTTC
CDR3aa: CASSISSGTGIQETQYF

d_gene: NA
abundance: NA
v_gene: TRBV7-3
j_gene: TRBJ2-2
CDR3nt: TGTGCCAGCAGCCTGGGACTGTCGAACACCGGGGAGCTGTTTTTT
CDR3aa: CASSLGLSNTGELFF

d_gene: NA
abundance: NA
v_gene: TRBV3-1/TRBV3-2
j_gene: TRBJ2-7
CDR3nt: TGTGCCAGCAGCCAGGGGCCCTACGAGCAGTACTTC
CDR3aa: CASSQGPYEQYF

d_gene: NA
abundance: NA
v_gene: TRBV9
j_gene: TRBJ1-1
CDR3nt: TGTGCCAGCAGCGTATCAGGGAACACTGAAGCTTTCTTT
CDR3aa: CASSVSGNTEAFF

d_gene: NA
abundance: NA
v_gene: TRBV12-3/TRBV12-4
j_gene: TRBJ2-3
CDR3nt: TGTGCCAGCAGCCGGTCTTGGGAGGATACGCAGTATTTT
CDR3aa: CASSRSWEDTQYF

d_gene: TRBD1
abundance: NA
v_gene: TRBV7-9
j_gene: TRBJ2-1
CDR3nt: TGTGCCAGCGCCCAGGGGGCCAGCTCCTACAATGAGCAGTTCTTC
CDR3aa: CASAQGASSYNEQFF

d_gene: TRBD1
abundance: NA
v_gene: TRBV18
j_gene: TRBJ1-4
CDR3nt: TGTGCCAGCTCAGAAGACAGGGGCGGTGAAAAACTGTTTTTT
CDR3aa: CASSEDRGGEKLFF

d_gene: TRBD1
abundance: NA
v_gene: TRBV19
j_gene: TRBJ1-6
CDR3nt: TGTGCCAGTAAGGGACAGGGGGATTCACCCCTCCACTTT
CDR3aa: CASKGQGDSPLHF

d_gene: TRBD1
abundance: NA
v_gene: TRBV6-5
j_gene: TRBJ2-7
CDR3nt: TGTGCCAGCAGTTCGCCGGGACAGGGTGGCTACGAGCAGTACTTC
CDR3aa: CASSSPGQGGYEQYF

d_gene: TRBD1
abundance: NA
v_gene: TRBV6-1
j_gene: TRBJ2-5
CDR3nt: TGTGCCAGCAGGGAAACCGGGACAGGGCCCTCCCGTGAGACCCAGTACTTC
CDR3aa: CASRETGTGPSRETQYF

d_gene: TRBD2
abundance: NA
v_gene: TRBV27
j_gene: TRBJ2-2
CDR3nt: TGTGCCAGCAGTTTCCTCCAGCTAGCGGGAGATACCGGGGAGCTGTTTTTT
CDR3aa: CASSFLQLAGDTGELFF

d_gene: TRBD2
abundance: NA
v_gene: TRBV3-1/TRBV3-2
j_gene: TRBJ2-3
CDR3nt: TGTGCCAGCAGCCAAGGACTAGCGGGCAGCGATACGCAGTATTTT
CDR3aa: CASSQGLAGSDTQYF

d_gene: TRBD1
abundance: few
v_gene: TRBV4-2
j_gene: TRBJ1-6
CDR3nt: TGTGCCAGCAGCCAATCCCCCCCGACAGGGCCAAGCTCCTATAATTCACCCCTCCACTTT
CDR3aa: CASSQSPPTGPSSYNSPLHF

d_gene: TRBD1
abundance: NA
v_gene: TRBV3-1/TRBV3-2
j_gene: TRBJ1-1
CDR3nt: TGTGCCAGCAGCCTCCGGGACAGGGGGTCTGCGGCTGAAGCTTTCTTT
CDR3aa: CASSLRDRGSAAEAFF

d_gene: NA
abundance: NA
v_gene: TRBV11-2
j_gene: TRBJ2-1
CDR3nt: TGTGCCAGCAGCTTAGTACAGGCTTCTAATAATGAGCAGTTCTTC
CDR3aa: CASSLVQASNNEQFF

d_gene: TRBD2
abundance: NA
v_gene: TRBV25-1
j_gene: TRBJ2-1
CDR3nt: TGTGCCAGCAGTGATTCGACTAGCGGGGGCTATGAGCAGTTCTTC
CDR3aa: CASSDSTSGGYEQFF

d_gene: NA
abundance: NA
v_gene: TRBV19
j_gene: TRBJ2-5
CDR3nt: TGTGCCAGTAGTATAAGGGCAGGGGAAGAGACCCAGTACTTC
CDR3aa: CASSIRAGEETQYF

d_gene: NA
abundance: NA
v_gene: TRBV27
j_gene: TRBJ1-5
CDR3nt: TGTGCCAGCAGTTTAGGGGGGGCGGGTCAGCCCCAGCATTTT
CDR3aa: CASSLGGAGQPQHF

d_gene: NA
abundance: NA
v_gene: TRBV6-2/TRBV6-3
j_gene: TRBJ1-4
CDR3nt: TGTGCCAGCAGTTACTGGACAACAACTAATGAAAAACTGTTTTTT
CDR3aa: CASSYWTTTNEKLFF

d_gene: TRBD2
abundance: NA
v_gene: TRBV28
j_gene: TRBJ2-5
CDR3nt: TGTGCCAGCAGTCCCCCCCGGGGGGTGGACCAAGAGACCCAGTACTTC
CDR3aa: CASSPPRGVDQETQYF

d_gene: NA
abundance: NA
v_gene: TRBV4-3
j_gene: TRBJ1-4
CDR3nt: TGCGCCAGCAGCCAAGATGATGGCAGACTTAATGAAAAACTGTTTTTT
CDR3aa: CASSQDDGRLNEKLFF

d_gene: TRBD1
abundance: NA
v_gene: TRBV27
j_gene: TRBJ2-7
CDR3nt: TGTGCCAGCAGTTTTCGACAGGGGGCGTACGTTTCCTACGAGCAGTACTTC
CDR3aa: CASSFRQGAYVSYEQYF